A single sample is the source of the 10 T cell receptor beta chains below, sequenced in a study of regulatory T cells in long-lasting Graves disease. Indicated time point: persistent/refractory GD, antithyroid drugs over 5 years with positive TRAb. Preparation of the TCR library used RNA extracted from PBMCs. Sequencing libraries for TCR beta were prepared with iRepertoire HTBI primers and Arm-PCR of CDR3 regions. TCRdb called the multiplex PCR reads again in MiXCR, with one record for every CDR3 protein. Among around 460,000 distinct CDR3 sequences listed, around a fifth were seen once. Sample: peripheral blood mononuclear cells (PBMCs), taken when the disease was refractory, from a patient treated with antithyroid drugs. The receptor set was obtained from a female donor with Graves disease.

The chain couples TRBV25-1 to TRBJ2-2; D is perhaps TRBD2 (7 bases). The V gene's germline CDR1 is MGHDK and CDR2 SYGVNS. The CDR3 is 16 residues long. The ends were cut back, 2 bases at V and 3 bases at J, with 13 bases in the middle. CDR3: CASSEHGGGYTGELFF. The CDR3, as DNA: TGTGCCAGCAGTGAACACGGCGGGGGCTACACCGGGGAGCTGTTTTTT.

About this clonotype: Being one base from a much bigger clone, this may be a read error. The chain uses TRBV7-9 and TRBJ1-1; no clear D gene. Germline values: CDR1 SEHNR, CDR2 FQNEAQ (reference sequence). CDR3 length: 13 residues. V shed 4 bases and J shed 0 bases, with 6 bases lying between them. This chain's CDR3 is CASSWNVNTEAFF. In DNA, the CDR3 is TGTGCCAGCAGCTGGAACGTGAACACTGAAGCTTTCTTT. The full variable domain, its missing parts supplied by reference TRBV7-9 and TRBJ1-1, is DTGVSQNPRHKITKRGQNVTFRCDPISEHNRLYWYRQTLGQGPEFLTYFQNEAQLEKSRLLSDRFSAERPKGSFSTLEIQRTEQGDSAMYLCASSWNVNTEAFFGQGTRLTVV.

The chain is built from TRBV6-2 or TRBV6-3 and TRBJ2-7; either TRBD1 or TRBD2 may fit D (5 bases each). The CDR3 contains 13 residues. The ends were cut back, 7 bases at V and 0 bases at J, with 10 bases in the middle. Looked up from germline, CDR1 is MNHEY and CDR2 is SVGEGT. The CDR3, as DNA: TGTGCCAGCAAGCTGGGGACCTCCTACGAGCAGTACTTC. It specifies CASKLGTSYEQYF.

This chain uses TRBV5-1 with TRBJ2-2; D assignment may be TRBD1 or TRBD2 (5 bases each). CDR1 SGHRS and CDR2 YFSETQ come from the germline V gene. V was shortened by 5 bases and J by 1 base, with 12 bases between the two germline ends. The CDR3 is made up of 15 amino acids. The CDR3 loop reads CASRTDYLNTGELFF. The CDR3 region has the DNA TGCGCCAGCAGGACAGACTACTTGAACACCGGGGAGCTGTTTTTT.

This chain joins TRBV10-3 and TRBJ2-6; D remains ambiguous. The germline V gene encodes CDR1 ENHRY and CDR2 SYGVKD. This CDR3 comprises 11 residues. The germline V and J ends were trimmed by 3 bases and 10 bases, with 4 bases remaining between them. CDR3 coding DNA: TGTGCCATCAGTGATGGGAACGTCCTGACTTTC. Translation gives CAISDGNVLTF.

Only a few counts were recorded for this clonotype. The chain joins TRBV7-2 to TRBJ1-2; maybe TRBD1 (6 bases). Germline CDR1 is SGHTA and CDR2 is FQGNSA. V lost 2 bases and J 4 bases, leaving 14 bases between the germline ends. The CDR3 totals 15 residues. CDR3 in amino acids: CASSLRGAGAYGYTF. The DNA of the CDR3 is TGTGCCAGCAGCTTACGGGGGGCAGGGGCCTATGGCTACACCTTC.

This clonotype was seen repeatedly, ten times or more. The chain is built from TRBV7-2 and TRBJ2-7; TRBD1 might be the D (7 bases). From germline, CDR1 is SGHTA and CDR2 FQGNSA. Trimming took 0 bases from V and 4 from J, leaving 13 bases between them. The CDR3 is 15 amino acids. The CDR3 loop is CASSLASAGGYEQYF. The CDR3 DNA is TGTGCCAGCAGCTTAGCGTCGGCAGGGGGGTACGAGCAGTACTTC.

This clonotype has a count of ten or more. The chain links TRBV28 to TRBJ1-6, with 8 bases lining up with TRBD1. CDR3 size: 13 residues. V shed 6 bases and J 10 bases; nucleotides not matched to a gene: 5. Germline-derived CDR1 and CDR2 are MDHEN and SYDVKM. The CDR3 sequence: CASSPTGESPLHF. CDR3 DNA sequence: TGTGCCAGCAGCCCGACAGGGGAATCACCCCTCCACTTT.

This clonotype has just a few counts. The CDR3 sequence is CASSPGTATNSPLHF. For the CDR3, the DNA is TGTGCCAGCAGCCCTGGGACCGCAACTAATTCACCCCTCCACTTT. This chain uses TRBV7-6 with TRBJ1-6; D perhaps matches TRBD1 (5 bases). The CDR3 spans 15 residues. V lost 5 bases and J 6 bases, leaving 14 bases between the germline ends. Germline CDR1 is SGHVS and CDR2 is FNYEAQ.

This clonotype was counted many times. The rearrangement joins TRBV28 to TRBJ1-4; 9 positions match TRBD1. Germline CDR1 and CDR2: MDHEN and SYDVKM. The J segment lost 11 bases and the V segment lost 4 bases, leaving 14 bases of the junction unmatched. CDR3 length: 16 residues. The CDR3 DNA sequence: TGTGCCAGCAGTTCGCCTCCCGGGACAGGGTCGGCCAAACTGTTTTTT. This encodes CASSSPPGTGSAKLFF. The entire variable domain, with the rest obtained from reference TRBV28 and TRBJ1-4, is as follows: DVKVTQSSRYLVKRTGEKVFLECVQDMDHENMFWYRQDPGLGLRLIYFSYDVKMKEKGDIPEGYSVSREKKERFSLILESASTNQTSMYLCASSSPPGTGSAKLFFGSGTQLSVL.